This T cell receptor beta chain originates from a study of shared clonotypes between healthy human individuals. On this clone: Its specificity is unknown.

Points from the study as a whole: Generation probabilities of non-shared clonotypes were lower (relative to those shared by all four donors). The naive CD4 repertoires of a few donors were compared, and approximately 4.7% of clonotypes were shared. Sorted-subset sequencing, rarefaction showed, was incomplete despite large depth.

The assay was immunoSEQ multiplex PCR, and TCRdb's table has in-frame clones only and misses some. The table lists some 2,000,000 clones, almost 96% of them singletons. Germline CDR1 and CDR2: WSHSY and SAAADI. Deletions cut 2 bases from V and 2 bases from J, with 22 bases between. The CDR3 contains 19 residues. This sequence originates from a man aged 18 to 30 in good health. This chain uses TRBV10-2 with TRBJ2-4, with unresolved D. The specimen was naive CD4+ T cells sorted from blood. Subset noted: CD45RA+ positively selected. The DNA of the CDR3 is TGCGCCAGCAGTGAGGACGTTGACGGTCCGGGCTCGACCAAAAACATTCAGTACTTC. Its protein is CASSEDVDGPGSTKNIQYF.